This is a list of T cell receptor beta chains from one sample in a study of blood T cells in healthy people across ages. TCRdb re-called the 5' RACE reads with MiXCR, one entry per CDR3 protein. The data show about 930,000 distinct CDR3 sequences, about 29% seen once. These same data were also listed under a study on T cells of mothers and their children.

Specimen: blood. These receptor sequences come from a middle-aged woman in good health. Both conserved end residues are part of each CDR3. Each record gives: V gene, clone size, D gene, J gene, CDR3 DNA, CDR3 protein. A D gene is named only where the DNA matches it firmly. Some rows have no size entry. The others give once, few or many, or a class for an expanded clone.

v_call: TRBV6-5; clone_size: many; d_call: TRBD1; j_call: TRBJ1-6; cdr3_nt: TGTGCCAGCAGCCCAGGGGGCCTCGATTCACCCCTCCACTTT; cdr3_aa: CASSPGGLDSPLHF
v_call: TRBV27; clone_size: few; d_call: NA; j_call: TRBJ2-3; cdr3_nt: TGTGCCACTACAGATACGCAGTATTTT; cdr3_aa: CATTDTQYF
v_call: TRBV13; clone_size: NA; d_call: TRBD2; j_call: TRBJ2-3; cdr3_nt: TGTGCCAGTAGCCCCCCCCTTTTTGGCGGGGGGTGGGCAGATGCGCAGTATTTT; cdr3_aa: CASSPPLFGGGWADAQYF
v_call: TRBV30; clone_size: few; d_call: NA; j_call: TRBJ2-7; cdr3_nt: TGTGCCTGGAGTGTCGGGGGTCTGGGCGAGCAGTACTTC; cdr3_aa: CAWSVGGLGEQYF
v_call: TRBV5-5; clone_size: few; d_call: NA; j_call: TRBJ1-1; cdr3_nt: TGTGCCAGCAGTCTACCGACGGTAGAAGCTTTCTTT; cdr3_aa: CASSLPTVEAFF
v_call: TRBV18; clone_size: few; d_call: TRBD2; j_call: TRBJ2-7; cdr3_nt: TGTGCCAGCTCGCAGACTAGCGGGGGGCCCTACGAGCAGTACTTC; cdr3_aa: CASSQTSGGPYEQYF
v_call: TRBV29-1; clone_size: few; d_call: NA; j_call: TRBJ1-2; cdr3_nt: TGCAGCGTTGAGAAGGGGGTTGGCAACTATGGCTACACCTTC; cdr3_aa: CSVEKGVGNYGYTF
v_call: TRBV7-2; clone_size: few; d_call: NA; j_call: TRBJ2-5; cdr3_nt: TGTGCCAGCAGCCCCCGTCAGGAGGGAGAGCAGTACTTC; cdr3_aa: CASSPRQEGEQYF
v_call: TRBV12-3/TRBV12-4; clone_size: NA; d_call: NA; j_call: TRBJ2-1; cdr3_nt: TGTGCCAGCAGTTCGGTCTTTGGCGGGGACTCCTACAATGAGCAGTTCTTC; cdr3_aa: CASSSVFGGDSYNEQFF
v_call: TRBV4-2; clone_size: NA; d_call: NA; j_call: TRBJ1-5; cdr3_nt: TGTGCCAGCAGCCGGGGGGATAGGAGCAATCAGCCCCAGCATTTT; cdr3_aa: CASSRGDRSNQPQHF